A single sample gave rise to the 9 T cell receptor beta chains below, sequenced in a study of identical twins listed by TCRdb under 2016. Receptor amplification or capture employed 5' RACE. The reads were generated on an Illumina HiSeq 2000. Starting from the raw public reads, TCRdb applied fastp trimming at Q25, assembled clones with MiXCR and retained in-frame beta chains. Merged by CDR3 protein, the rows form single entries marked with the most common genes and DNA. This sample lists about 20,000 distinct CDR3 sequences; roughly 69% were detected once. The ten most abundant clones make up around 6.4% of the sample. Sequencing input: memory (CD45RO+) T cells sorted from blood. This sample's cell subset or site label indicates: CD45RO+ enriched T cells. These receptors all come from a woman in her late teens or twenties in good health. This table probably holds off-target reads from a library built for another chain.

The V call is TRBV6-1, the J call TRBJ2-1; D is unresolved. Trimming took 6 bases from V and 5 from J, leaving 11 bases between them. The germline gives CDR1 MNHNS, CDR2 SASEGT. The CDR3 has 13 amino acids. CDR3 in DNA: TGTGCCAGCAGCCGATCCGGCCACAATGAGCAGTTCTTC. Its protein is CASSRSGHNEQFF.

The rearrangement uses TRBV29-1 and TRBJ1-1; TRBD1 matches 7 bases. The germline V gene has CDR1 SQVTM and CDR2 ANQGSEA. The V and J ends lost 7 bases and 0 bases, in that order; junction bases with no gene match: 5. The CDR3 extends over 13 amino acids. The CDR3 loop reads CSAGQVLNTEAFF. The CDR3 DNA is TGCAGCGCCGGACAGGTACTGAACACTGAAGCTTTCTTT.

The chain is built from TRBV15 and TRBJ1-2; no firm D call. Trimming shortened V by 1 base and J by 3 bases, and 6 bases separated the two germline ends. The CDR3 loop spans 13 amino acids. Germline CDR1 and CDR2: LNHNV and YYDKDF (reference sequence). CDR3 sequence reads: CATSRAQDYGYTF. Here the CDR3 DNA reads TGTGCCACCAGCAGAGCCCAGGACTATGGCTACACCTTC.

The rearrangement joins TRBV28 to TRBJ2-7; D gene uncertain. Germline CDR1 and CDR2: MDHEN and SYDVKM. Deletions cut 3 bases from V and 1 base from J, with 1 base between. This CDR3 comprises 11 residues. CDR3 bases: TGTGCCAGCAGTTTTTCCTACGAGCAGTACTTC. Translated: CASSFSYEQYF.

This clonotype was observed a handful of times. The rearrangement joins TRBV24-1 to TRBJ2-1, with D maybe TRBD2 (5 bases). This CDR3 spans 15 amino acids. CDR1 and CDR2 from the germline V gene are KGHDR and SFDVKD. Between the trimmed V and J ends, which lost 5 bases and 9 bases, there was a span of 19 bases. The CDR3 loop reads CATSGRSASSTEQFF. The CDR3 DNA follows: TGTGCCACCAGTGGGAGGAGTGCCAGCTCAACTGAGCAGTTCTTC.

The count of this clonotype is one. The chain uses TRBV6-2 or TRBV6-3 and TRBJ2-7; TRBD2 matches at 12 bases. Germline V gene lookup returns CDR1 MNHEY and CDR2 SVGEGT. The CDR3 runs to 15 residues. The junction had 6 bases not matched to a gene; V was cut back by 6 bases and J by 3 bases. The CDR3 here is CASRDLAGGNYEQYF. CDR3 in DNA: TGTGCCAGCAGGGATCTAGCGGGAGGGAACTACGAGCAGTACTTC.

The chain joins TRBV3-1 to TRBJ2-1; 12 positions agree with TRBD2. The CDR3 sequence is 15 residues long. CDR1 and CDR2 from the germline V gene are LGHDT and YNNKEL (reference sequence). The V segment lost 5 bases and the J segment 6 bases; nucleotides outside the gene matches: 5. The CDR3 here is CASSFTSGRFNEQFF. CDR3 nucleotides: TGTGCCAGCAGCTTTACTAGCGGGAGGTTCAATGAGCAGTTCTTC.

J is TRBJ2-1 and V is TRBV6-5; the match to TRBD1 covers 7 bases. This CDR3 is 17 amino acids long. The trim removed 2 bases at V and 0 bases at J, leaving 7 bases unmatched. In germline, CDR1 is MNHEY, CDR2 SVGAGI. The CDR3 reads CASSYGAQGTSYNEQFF. Written as DNA, the CDR3 is TGTGCCAGCAGTTACGGCGCACAGGGGACCTCCTACAATGAGCAGTTCTTC.

This chain joins TRBV12-3 or TRBV12-4 and TRBJ2-5; no reliable D call. V shed 3 bases and J shed 0 bases, with 8 bases lying between them. The CDR3 covers 14 residues. CDR3 DNA sequence: TGTGCCAGCAGTTTGAGTGGCGACCAAGAGACCCAGTACTTC. Its translation: CASSLSGDQETQYF.